This T cell receptor (beta chain) was identified during a study of blood T cell repertoires in COVID-19. Study overall: Some COVID-19 samples were acute and others convalescent; all came from the United States, Italy and Spain. From T cells, B-cell-depleted T cells, or PBMCs came the material, which was cDNA or gDNA.

Germline lookup yields CDR1 SNHLY and CDR2 FYNNEI. Trimming cost V 8 bases and J 3 bases, with 16 bases left between them. This CDR3 has 14 amino acids. In the authors' workflow: It was from reference gene primer amplification that nucleated cell counts were estimated. The protocol was immunoSEQ multiplex PCR, while the TCRdb copy is restricted to in-frame clones and leaves out a portion. Clone size and V and J calls were adopted from that table, with D and trimming inferred from the DNA. The data hold fewer than 400,000 clones, with roughly 86% observed a single time. Clinical histories supplied by participants themselves formed the basis of cohort assignment.

This sequence originates from a woman younger than 45 who had recovered from COVID-19. This chain connects TRBV2 to TRBJ1-2, with D possibly being TRBD1 (6 bases). The sample taken for sequencing was PBMCs or T cells enriched from blood (not recorded which). This chain's CDR3 is CASLPPGQYYGYTF. CDR3 sequence (DNA): TGTGCCAGCCTTCCTCCTGGACAGTACTATGGCTACACCTTC.